Each of the 10 T cell receptor beta chains below was sequenced from the same sample in a study of follicular helper T cells after annual influenza vaccination. The table came from immunoSEQ multiplex PCR; TCRdb's copy has only in-frame clones and leaves some out. The sample records fewer than 8,000 clones, approximately 85% being singletons. Time point reported: 2015-2016 season, pre-vaccination. This specimen consisted of CXCR5- memory CD4+ T cells sorted from blood, obtained on the day of influenza vaccination. The receptors here all came from an adult who received the influenza vaccine.

The chain recombines TRBV11-2 with TRBJ2-3; 11 bases fit TRBD2. The germline gives CDR1 SGHAT, CDR2 FQNNGV. The CDR3 is 18 amino acids. Unmatched junction bases numbered 8, after V lost 1 base and J lost 2 bases. The CDR3 protein is CASSLGKTSGTTTDTQYF. CDR3 coding DNA: TGTGCCAGCAGCTTAGGAAAGACTAGCGGGACTACCACAGATACGCAGTATTTT. Together with reference TRBV11-2 and TRBJ2-3, the CDR3 gives the full variable domain: EAGVAQSPRYKIIEKRQSVAFWCNPISGHATLYWYQQILGQGPKLLIQFQNNGVVDDSQLPKDRFSAERLKGVDSTLKIQPAKLEDSAVYLCASSLGKTSGTTTDTQYFGPGTRLTVL.

This chain connects TRBV10-2 to TRBJ2-2; D might be TRBD2 (5 bases). This CDR3 has 16 amino acids. Between the trimmed V and J ends, which lost 2 bases and 2 bases, there was a span of 12 bases. CDR1 WSHSY and CDR2 SAAADI come from the germline V gene. The CDR3 sequence: CASSEAQEVNTGELFF. As DNA, the CDR3 is TGCGCCAGCAGTGAGGCCCAGGAGGTCAACACCGGGGAGCTGTTTTTT.

The V and J genes are TRBV7-3 and TRBJ1-1; weak D call: TRBD1 (5 bases). CDR1 is SGHTA, CDR2 FQGTGA, per germline. The CDR3 is 14 residues long. V was cut by 5 bases and J by 11 bases, with 21 bases left in between. The CDR3 sequence: CASSANAGELDAFF. For the CDR3, the DNA is TGTGCCAGCAGCGCTAACGCGGGGGAATTAGACGCTTTCTTT.

The chain recombines TRBV5-6 with TRBJ2-5, with 10 nucleotides matching TRBD2. CDR3 length: 16 residues. Germline trimming cut 4 bases from V and 5 bases from J; bases unmatched to any gene: 11. The germline V gene encodes CDR1 SGHDT and CDR2 YYEEEE. Here the CDR3 DNA reads TGTGCCAGCAGCCGGCGGGGGACTAGCGCACACGAGACCCAGTACTTC. Amino acid sequence: CASSRRGTSAHETQYF. The full variable domain, rest sourced from reference TRBV5-6 and TRBJ2-5, is DAGVTQSPTHLIKTRGQQVTLRCSPKSGHDTVSWYQQALGQGPQFIFQYYEEEERQRGNFPDRFSGHQFPNYSSELNVNALLLGDSALYLCASSRRGTSAHETQYFGPGTRLLVL.

The chain links TRBV14 to TRBJ2-3; D unresolved. The CDR3 loop spans 13 amino acids. Trimming removed 4 bases at V and 8 bases at J, with 13 bases between. CDR1 is SGHDN and CDR2 is FVKESK in the germline V gene. The CDR3 DNA reads as TGTGCCAGCAGCCGGGTTCGGGCCGCTACGCAGTATTTT. Amino acid sequence: CASSRVRAATQYF.

J is TRBJ1-2 and V is TRBV27; 7 bases match TRBD1. The CDR3 is 13 residues long. V dropped 6 bases and J dropped 6; count of bases not matched to a gene: 7. The germline CDR1 and CDR2 sequences are MNHEY and SMNVEV (reference sequence). Written as DNA, the CDR3 is TGTGCCAGCAGCTCGACAGGGTCAGATGGCTACACCTTC. This sequence encodes CASSSTGSDGYTF.

This rearrangement joins TRBV10-2 to TRBJ2-3, with 8 bases identical to TRBD1. After removal of 2 bases from V and 2 bases from J, the junction contained 3 bases not matched to a gene. The CDR3 has 15 residues. Germline values: CDR1 WSHSY, CDR2 SAAADI. The CDR3 loop is CASSEDRGSTDTQYF. The DNA for the CDR3 is TGCGCCAGCAGTGAGGACAGGGGATCCACAGATACGCAGTATTTT.

The V and J genes are TRBV7-3 and TRBJ2-2; no definite D call. The V end was cut by 3 bases, the J end by 7 bases, with 9 bases between. Germline loops: CDR1 SGHTA, CDR2 FQGTGA. The CDR3 sequence is 13 residues long. CDR3 loop: CASSLYSGGELFF. CDR3 DNA: TGTGCCAGCAGCTTGTACTCCGGCGGGGAGCTGTTTTTT. Complete variable domain (other parts from reference TRBV7-3 and TRBJ2-2): GAGVSQTPSNKVTEKGKYVELRCDPISGHTALYWYRQSLGQGPEFLIYFQGTGAADDSGLPNDRFFAVRPEGSVSTLKIQRTERGDSAVYLCASSLYSGGELFFGEGSRLTVL.

The V and J genes are TRBV5-1 and TRBJ2-2, with TRBD2 matching over 7 bases. This CDR3 is built from 15 residues. V shed 2 bases, J shed 2 bases, and the junction held 3 bases outside the gene matches. Germline V lookup: CDR1 SGHRS, CDR2 YFSETQ. The CDR3 coding sequence is TGCGCCAGCAGCTTACCTAGCGGCAACACCGGGGAGCTGTTTTTT. This gives the protein CASSLPSGNTGELFF.

The gene calls are TRBV4-2 and TRBJ1-6; 8 nucleotides agree with TRBD1. The V and J ends lost 1 base and 5 bases, in that order; junction bases with no gene match: 4. In germline, CDR1 is LGHNA, CDR2 YNFKEQ. This CDR3 spans 16 amino acids. This CDR3 is CASSQGPGQDNSPLHF. CDR3 nucleotide sequence: TGTGCCAGCAGCCAAGGACCGGGACAGGATAATTCACCCCTCCACTTT.